The source of this TCR beta chain is a study of shared clonotypes between healthy human individuals. Study as a whole: Each donor's CD4 naive and CD4 memory cells filled three plates apiece, CD8 naive two, and CD8 memory one.

V lost 1 base, J lost 3 bases, and 7 bases lay in between. The CDR3 length is 12 residues. Germline assignment: CDR1 SQVTM and CDR2 ANQGSEA. Comment on this clone: The same CDR3 can be traced to other DNA sequences in this sample.

Only in-frame clones appear in the TCRdb table, and some are missing; sequencing was by immunoSEQ multiplex PCR. The sample holds 950,000 to 1,300,000 clones, roughly 75% seen once. The specimen sequenced was memory CD4+ T cells sorted from blood. Specified subset: CD45RA-negative fraction. This TCR derives from a man aged 18-30 years in good health. The chain couples TRBV29-1 to TRBJ2-7; D ambiguous. CDR3 region: CSVEGVGYEQYF. DNA of the CDR3: TGCAGCGTTGAAGGGGTCGGCTACGAGCAGTACTTC.